These 18 T cell receptor beta chains share one sample of origin, sequenced in a study of shared clonotypes between healthy human individuals. Data came from immunoSEQ multiplex PCR; TCRdb stores just in-frame clones and leaves some out. The data show some 2.1 million clones, with about 95% seen just once and around 0.13% held by the top ten. The sample was naive CD4+ T cells sorted from blood. Subset defined: CD45RA+ positively selected. The receptors come from a man between 18 and 35 years old in good health.

This clone was picked up a small number of times. The chain carries TRBV30 and TRBJ1-6; tentatively, D is TRBD1 (5 bases). Trimming took off 0 bases at V and 5 bases at J, with 14 bases between the two ends. Per germline, CDR1 GTSNPN and CDR2 SVGIG (reference sequence). The CDR3 has 16 amino acids. The DNA for the CDR3 is TGTGCCTGGAGTGTTTCGGGGCGAACGGATAATTCACCCCTCCACTTT. Protein product: CAWSVSGRTDNSPLHF.

This chain joins TRBV18 and TRBJ2-5; perhaps D is TRBD1 or TRBD2 (5 bases each). Trimming pared 6 bases from V and 1 base from J, leaving 15 bases between. The CDR3 covers 15 residues. Germline V gives CDR1 KGHSH, CDR2 LQKENI. CDR3 coding DNA: TGTGCCAGCTCTAGAGGCGTTGGGACCCAAGAGACCCAGTACTTC. Its translation: CASSRGVGTQETQYF. Together with reference TRBV18 and TRBJ2-5, the CDR3 gives the full variable domain: NAGVMQNPRHLVRRRGQEARLRCSPMKGHSHVYWYRQLPEEGLKFMVYLQKENIIDESGMPKERFSAEFPKEGPSILRIQQVVRGDSAAYFCASSRGVGTQETQYFGPGTRLLVL.

The genes are TRBV4-3 and TRBJ2-3, with D unclear. The length of the CDR3 is 15 residues. Germline V lookup: CDR1 LGHNA, CDR2 YSLEER. V lost 0 bases, J lost 4 bases, and 11 bases lay in between. The CDR3 sequence: CASSQELTFPDTQYF. The CDR3 DNA follows: TGCGCCAGCAGCCAAGAATTGACCTTCCCAGATACGCAGTATTTT.

This chain joins TRBV10-1 and TRBJ2-1; 8 bases match TRBD2. V dropped 4 bases and J dropped 6; count of bases not matched to a gene: 5. The germline V gene encodes CDR1 WNHNN and CDR2 SYGVQD (reference sequence). The CDR3 extends over 14 amino acids. This chain's CDR3 is CASSVGGVGNEQFF. The CDR3 region has the DNA TGCGCCAGCAGTGTCGGGGGGGTCGGCAATGAGCAGTTCTTC.

The CDR3 protein is CASSSSSVSQETQYF. The DNA of the CDR3 is TGTGCCAGCTCATCCTCGTCGGTCTCCCAAGAGACCCAGTACTTC. This chain uses TRBV18 with TRBJ2-5; D not resolved. Between the trimmed V and J ends, which lost 5 bases and 1 base, there was a span of 14 bases. The germline gives CDR1 KGHSH, CDR2 LQKENI. This CDR3 region has 15 residues.

The chain has TRBV28 and TRBJ1-3; no firm D call. V was pared by 5 bases and J by 0 bases, with 17 bases between. The CDR3 is made up of 17 amino acids. From germline, CDR1 is MDHEN and CDR2 SYDVKM. The CDR3 bases are TGTGCCAGCAGTCCAATAGGACGGCGGAACTCTGGAAACACCATATATTTT. It specifies CASSPIGRRNSGNTIYF.

The chain is built from TRBV30 and TRBJ2-4; TRBD1 matches 7 bases. V gave up 0 bases and J gave up 2 bases; unmatched junction bases: 4. The CDR3 totals 15 residues. Germline V gene data show CDR1 as GTSNPN and CDR2 as SVGIG (reference sequence). CDR3 loop: CAWSVRTGSKNIQYF. For the CDR3, the DNA is TGTGCCTGGAGTGTTCGGACAGGATCCAAAAACATTCAGTACTTC.

The chain has TRBV30 and TRBJ2-3, with D possibly TRBD1 on 6 matching bases. Trimming removed 2 bases at V and 2 bases at J, with 14 bases between. CDR1 and CDR2 from the germline V gene are GTSNPN and SVGIG (reference sequence). The CDR3 covers 15 residues. CDR3 sequence: CAWSRGQPLTDTQYF. The DNA of the CDR3 is TGTGCCTGGAGTAGGGGACAACCCCTCACAGATACGCAGTATTTT.

V gene TRBV6-1 combines with J gene TRBJ2-7; a possible D gene is TRBD1 (6 bases). CDR1 and CDR2 (germline): MNHNS, SASEGT. The V and J ends lost 8 bases and 6 bases respectively, with 23 bases between them. The CDR3 runs to 15 residues. CDR3: CASLERGQKTFEQYF. CDR3 bases: TGTGCCAGCTTGGAAAGAGGACAGAAAACCTTCGAGCAGTACTTC.

V usage is TRBV30 and J usage is TRBJ1-3, with a possible D match to TRBD1 (5 bases). Germline CDR1 GTSNPN, CDR2 SVGIG (reference sequence). There are 14 residues in the CDR3. Trimming shortened V by 2 bases and J by 5 bases, and 13 bases separated the two germline ends. Here the CDR3 reads CAWSSRGLRNTIYF. DNA of the CDR3: TGTGCCTGGAGTTCCCGGGGACTTAGAAACACCATATATTTT.

CDR3 in amino acids: CASSKFVQETQYF. The CDR3 DNA follows: TGTGCCAGCAGCAAATTTGTTCAAGAGACCCAGTACTTC. This rearrangement joins TRBV21-1 to TRBJ2-5. TRBV21-1 is an annotated pseudogene. The CDR3 runs 13 residues.

Worth noting for this clone: Other DNA sequences in this sample translate to the same CDR3. This chain joins TRBV6-5 and TRBJ1-1, with D hard to call. V dropped 6 bases and J dropped 2 bases, with 13 bases sitting between them. Germline values: CDR1 MNHEY, CDR2 SVGAGI. The CDR3 has 14 residues. The CDR3 reads CASSRGGPNTEAFF. For the CDR3, the DNA is TGTGCCAGCAGCCGAGGCGGGCCCAACACTGAAGCTTTCTTT.

The J gene is TRBJ1-4, the V gene TRBV5-6; D gene uncertain. The CDR3 has 13 residues. Trimming stripped 0 bases from V and 7 bases from J, with 7 bases between. The germline gives CDR1 SGHDT, CDR2 YYEEEE. CDR3 in amino acids: CASSLVEGEKLFF. In nucleotides, the CDR3 is TGTGCCAGCAGCTTGGTTGAGGGTGAAAAACTGTTTTTT. Based on the CDR3 plus reference TRBV5-6 and TRBJ1-4, the full variable domain is DAGVTQSPTHLIKTRGQQVTLRCSPKSGHDTVSWYQQALGQGPQFIFQYYEEEERQRGNFPDRFSGHQFPNYSSELNVNALLLGDSALYLCASSLVEGEKLFFGSGTQLSVL.

This chain joins TRBV19 and TRBJ2-5, with TRBD2 matching 8 bases. CDR1 and CDR2 from the germline V gene are LNHDA and SQIVND (reference sequence). The CDR3 length is 16 residues. V lost 5 bases to trimming and J lost 5 bases; unmatched junction nucleotides: 13. The CDR3 region is CASSPDPGLVLETQYF. The CDR3 DNA follows: TGTGCCAGTAGTCCAGATCCGGGACTAGTCCTCGAGACCCAGTACTTC.

The rearrangement links TRBV6-5 to TRBJ2-7, with D possibly matching TRBD1 (5 bases). The germline V gene has CDR1 MNHEY and CDR2 SVGAGI. Trimming removed 8 bases from V and 0 bases from J, with 14 bases in between. The CDR3 is 14 amino acids. The CDR3, as DNA: TGTGCCAGCGGGAAGGGGATAATCTCCTACGAGCAGTACTTC. It codes for CASGKGIISYEQYF.

Regarding this clone: The sample has other DNA sequences that encode this CDR3 too. This rearrangement joins TRBV6-5 to TRBJ2-2; D is possibly TRBD1 (5 bases). Trimming pared 0 bases from V and 2 bases from J, leaving 10 bases between. The V gene's germline CDR1 is MNHEY and CDR2 SVGAGI. The CDR3 loop spans 16 amino acids. Here the CDR3 reads CASSYSGHPNTGELFF. In DNA, the CDR3 is TGTGCCAGCAGTTACTCTGGACACCCAAACACCGGGGAGCTGTTTTTT.

The chain employs TRBV7-9 and TRBJ2-5; D possibly matches TRBD1 or TRBD2 (5 bases each). V was shortened by 5 bases and J by 1 base, with 14 bases between the two germline ends. CDR1 is SEHNR and CDR2 is FQNEAQ in the germline V gene (reference sequence). There are 15 residues in the CDR3. CDR3 bases: TGTGCCAGCAGCCCACCGAGGGGCGGCCAAGAGACCCAGTACTTC. Protein product: CASSPPRGGQETQYF. The full variable domain, rest sourced from reference TRBV7-9 and TRBJ2-5, is DTGVSQNPRHKITKRGQNVTFRCDPISEHNRLYWYRQTLGQGPEFLTYFQNEAQLEKSRLLSDRFSAERPKGSFSTLEIQRTEQGDSAMYLCASSPPRGGQETQYFGPGTRLLVL.

The CDR3 sequence: CAGGTTDTQYF. In nucleotides, the CDR3 is TGTGCCGGCGGGACCACAGATACGCAGTATTTT. The J gene is TRBJ2-3, the V gene TRBV7-9, with D maybe TRBD2 (6 bases). Trimming removed 11 bases at V and 2 bases at J, with 8 bases between. In germline, CDR1 is SEHNR, CDR2 FQNEAQ (reference sequence). This CDR3 region has 11 residues.